This TCR beta chain stems from a study of T cell repertoires in cytomegalovirus infection (dated by TCRdb to 2018 to 2020). Looking at the study overall: Donor HLA type was relevant to the analysis, as public TCR beta signatures indicated carriage of CMV infection together with the matching HLA type. General conclusions and limits of the study: In the ex vivo response, HLA-C-restricted CMV-specific TCR beta clonotypes were dominant, and in two of eight donors the single most frequent clonotype came from this HLA-C-restricted group. In both this cohort and an independent cohort of some 370 donors, the cumulative frequency of public TCR beta family members distinguished carriers of CMV infection plus the relevant HLA type.

This clonotype occurred many times. Its antigen is not yet known. Per-nucleotide qualities are absent, and no much larger clonotype sits a single base away. Sequenced using an Illumina HiSeq 1500. TCRdb trimmed public reads at Q25 via fastp, called clones via MiXCR and kept in-frame beta chains. Rows are combined by CDR3 protein, so each entry shows the most common genes and DNA. In all, the sample holds a few hundred thousand distinct CDR3 sequences, and over 15% of those were seen once. The biggest ten clones account for roughly 45% of the sample. Its CDR3 holds 16 amino acids, cysteine through phenylalanine. This entry keeps only the CDR3 DNA: 48 bases, framed from base 1. The germline V gene supplies CDR1 MDHEN and CDR2 SYDVKM. V trim: 6 bases; J trim: 5 bases; unmatched bases: 12.

Input material: CD8+ T cells from PBMCs. This sequence uses TRBV28 and TRBJ2-2, with 7 bases aligning to TRBD1. This clonotype was obtained from a human donor in good health (CMV status not recorded). Some clones in this sample may be carry-over from other donors' samples. The DNA sequence follows: TGTGCCAGCAGGGTCCGACAGGGCGATCCTACCGGGGAGCTGTTTTTT. It codes for CASRVRQGDPTGELFF.